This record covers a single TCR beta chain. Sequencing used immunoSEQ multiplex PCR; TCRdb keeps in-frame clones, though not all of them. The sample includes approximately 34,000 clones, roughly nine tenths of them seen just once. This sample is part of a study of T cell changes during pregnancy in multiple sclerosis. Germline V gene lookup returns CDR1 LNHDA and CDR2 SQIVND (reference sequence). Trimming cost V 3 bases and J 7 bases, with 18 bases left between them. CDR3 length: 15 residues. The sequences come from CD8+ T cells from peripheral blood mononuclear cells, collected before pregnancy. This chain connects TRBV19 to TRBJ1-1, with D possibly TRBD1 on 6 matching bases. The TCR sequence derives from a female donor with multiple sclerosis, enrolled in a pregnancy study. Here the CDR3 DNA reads TGTGCCAGTAGTATCTTCGGTATAGGGGACAATGAAGCTTTCTTT. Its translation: CASSIFGIGDNEAFF.